Listed here are 25 T cell receptor beta chains from one sample, sequenced in a study of T cell changes during pregnancy in multiple sclerosis (dated by TCRdb to the late 2010s). Library creation used the immunoSEQ multiplex PCR assay. This immuneACCESS table, as held by TCRdb, lists in-frame sequences with V and J called but not all clones. Of the missing ones, under half trace to an unresolved V gene in checked studies; the others have no known cause. In all, the sample holds around 32,000 clones, and around 90% of those were seen once. Of the sample, 7.9% is held by the ten largest clones. The sequences come from CD8+ T cells from peripheral blood mononuclear cells, collected before pregnancy. The receptors were sampled from a female donor with multiple sclerosis, enrolled in a pregnancy study.

This chain links TRBV7-8 with TRBJ2-3; 12 bases agree with TRBD2. The ends lost 5 bases at V and 1 base at J; junction bases unmatched: 10. The V gene's germline CDR1 is SGHVS and CDR2 FQNEAQ. The CDR3 sequence is 18 residues long. The DNA of the CDR3 is TGTGCCAGCAGCGTACGACTAGCGGGGGCACCGGGCACAGATACGCAGTATTTT. It translates to CASSVRLAGAPGTDTQYF.

This clone was detected ten times or more. V gene TRBV6-4 combines with J gene TRBJ2-1, with 13 bases matching TRBD2. J gave up 3 bases and V 5 bases, and 4 bases lay outside the gene matches. This CDR3 has 16 amino acids. Per germline, CDR1 MRHNA and CDR2 SNTAGT. CDR3 loop: CASSTTSGGDYNEQFF. The DNA of the CDR3 is TGTGCCAGCAGTACTACTAGCGGGGGGGACTACAATGAGCAGTTCTTC.

The rearrangement links TRBV19 to TRBJ1-1, with D maybe TRBD1 (6 bases). Per the germline V gene, CDR1 is LNHDA and CDR2 is SQIVND (reference sequence). The CDR3 is 14 residues long. The germline V and J ends were trimmed by 3 bases and 3 bases, with 11 bases remaining between them. The chain's CDR3 is CASSMQGRDTEAFF. The CDR3 DNA follows: TGTGCCAGTAGTATGCAGGGGCGCGACACTGAAGCTTTCTTT.

The chain has TRBV25-1 and TRBJ2-7; D unresolved. This CDR3 contains 11 residues. V lost 5 bases and J lost 6, with 8 bases in between. Germline-derived CDR1 and CDR2 are MGHDK and SYGVNS. In DNA, the CDR3 is TGTGCCAGCAGTTCCGCGGCCGAGCAGTACTTC. Encoded protein: CASSSAAEQYF.

The chain couples TRBV6-5 to TRBJ1-1, with D possibly being TRBD1 (5 bases). V was shortened by 4 bases and J by 2 bases, with 8 bases between the two germline ends. CDR3 size: 13 residues. Germline assignment: CDR1 MNHEY and CDR2 SVGAGI. CDR3: CASSLTVNTEAFF. DNA of the CDR3: TGTGCCAGCAGTTTGACAGTCAACACTGAAGCTTTCTTT.

This clone has only one observation. The chain couples TRBV5-1 to TRBJ2-7; TRBD2 matches 8 bases. CDR1 SGHRS and CDR2 YFSETQ come from the germline V gene. The CDR3 consists of 13 residues. The V segment lost 2 bases and the J segment 6 bases; nucleotides outside the gene matches: 4. The CDR3 DNA is TGCGCCAGCAGCTTAACTAGCGGCTTCGAGCAGTACTTC. It yields the protein CASSLTSGFEQYF. Looking up the rest from reference TRBV5-1 and TRBJ2-7 gives the full variable domain: KAGVTQTPRYLIKTRGQQVTLSCSPISGHRSVSWYQQTPGQGLQFLFEYFSETQRNKGNFPGRFSGRQFSNSRSEMNVSTLELGDSALYLCASSLTSGFEQYFGPGTRLTVT.

J is TRBJ2-1 and V is TRBV28; 10 nucleotides match TRBD2. Germline V gives CDR1 MDHEN, CDR2 SYDVKM. With V trimmed by 1 base and J by 7 bases, 10 bases remained unmatched. CDR3 length equals 17 residues. CDR3: CASSLFEGLAGENEQFF. CDR3 DNA: TGTGCCAGCAGTTTATTTGAGGGTCTAGCGGGAGAAAATGAGCAGTTCTTC.

The rearrangement links TRBV27 to TRBJ1-6; 7 positions match TRBD1. In germline, CDR1 is MNHEY, CDR2 SMNVEV (reference sequence). With 6 bases clipped from V and 1 base from J, the junction kept 9 bases outside the gene matches. The CDR3 is 17 amino acids. As DNA, the CDR3 is TGTGCCAGCAGGTCATTGGACAGGAGGTCCTATAATTCACCCCTCCACTTT. It codes for CASRSLDRRSYNSPLHF.

The rearrangement joins TRBV9 to TRBJ1-4; tentatively, D is TRBD1 (6 bases). The germline gives CDR1 SGDLS, CDR2 YYNGEE. V dropped 4 bases and J dropped 8 bases, with 15 bases sitting between them. This CDR3 has 14 amino acids. CDR3 bases: TGTGCCAGCAGCAAAGGGGGGGGAGGCGAAAAACTGTTTTTT. Its translation is CASSKGGGGEKLFF.

The chain combines TRBV9 with TRBJ2-1; 11 bases match TRBD2. Germline CDR1 reads SGDLS; CDR2 reads YYNGEE. J gave up 8 bases and V 5 bases, and 6 bases lay outside the gene matches. The CDR3 extends over 14 amino acids. The CDR3 DNA is TGTGCCAGCAGAGGCACTAGCGGGGGTCATGAGCAGTTCTTC. Amino acids: CASRGTSGGHEQFF.

This clone has a single count. CDR3 nucleotides: TGTGCCAGCAGCTTGGAAGGCAGGCTGGACGAGCAGTACTTC. Protein sequence: CASSLEGRLDEQYF. The V call is TRBV7-3, the J call TRBJ2-7; D unresolved. CDR1 and CDR2 (germline): SGHTA, FQGTGA. The CDR3 is made up of 14 amino acids. Trimming shortened V by 3 bases and J by 5 bases, and 14 bases separated the two germline ends.

The chain employs TRBV28 and TRBJ2-5, with 8 positions matching TRBD1. CDR1 and CDR2 from the germline V gene are MDHEN and SYDVKM. This CDR3 region has 13 residues. V was pared by 7 bases and J by 5 bases, with 6 bases of the junction left unmatched. The CDR3 nucleotides are TGTGCCAGCACCCTGACAGGGGATGAGACCCAGTACTTC. Amino acid sequence: CASTLTGDETQYF.

The chain has TRBV19 and TRBJ1-6; 7 bases align to TRBD1. CDR1 and CDR2 (germline): LNHDA, SQIVND (reference sequence). This CDR3 spans 13 amino acids. Trimming cost V 7 bases and J 5 bases; bases outside gene matches: 2. CDR3 bases: TGTGCCAGTAAGGGGACAGATAATTCACCCCTCCACTTT. Translated, it gives CASKGTDNSPLHF.

The CDR3 DNA follows: TGTGCCAGCAGCCAGACAGGTTCAATTAACTATGGCTACACCTTC. It encodes CASSQTGSINYGYTF. The V call is TRBV7-9, the J call TRBJ1-2, with D possibly matching TRBD1 (6 bases). Germline CDR1 is SEHNR and CDR2 is FQNEAQ (reference sequence). The ends were cut back, 5 bases at V and 1 base at J, with 14 bases in the middle. The CDR3 runs 15 residues.

V gene TRBV5-6 combines with J gene TRBJ1-1; D is possibly TRBD1 (5 bases). Trimming removed 4 bases at V and 6 bases at J, with 10 bases between. Germline V lookup: CDR1 SGHDT, CDR2 YYEEEE. This CDR3 is 12 amino acids long. The CDR3 loop reads CASSPGGAEAFF. The DNA for the CDR3 is TGTGCCAGCAGCCCGGGGGGGGCTGAAGCTTTCTTT.

The chain has TRBV6-1 and TRBJ2-1, with 9 bases fitting TRBD1. Trimming removed 7 bases from V and 10 bases from J; junction bases left unmatched: 14. CDR1 is MNHNS, CDR2 SASEGT, per germline. The CDR3 contains 15 residues. CDR3 loop: CASIWTDRGSGEQFF. DNA for the CDR3: TGTGCCAGCATTTGGACGGACAGGGGTAGTGGCGAGCAGTTCTTC.

The J gene is TRBJ2-1, the V gene TRBV7-9, with 7 bases fitting TRBD2. The V gene's germline CDR1 is SEHNR and CDR2 FQNEAQ (reference sequence). This CDR3 has 18 residues. With 5 bases clipped from V and 5 bases from J, the junction kept 18 bases outside the gene matches. The DNA of the CDR3 is TGTGCCAGCAGCCCCTATCCGTCGGGGAGGGCAGAAAACAATGAGCAGTTCTTC. This sequence encodes CASSPYPSGRAENNEQFF.

This chain links TRBV9 with TRBJ1-2, with 9 positions matching TRBD1. Trimming at V came to 0 bases and at J to 3 bases, leaving 6 bases not matched to a gene. The CDR3 is 16 amino acids. The germline CDR1 and CDR2 sequences are SGDLS and YYNGEE. The CDR3 region has the DNA TGTGCCAGCAGCGTAGACCCGAGACAGGGGGACTATGGCTACACCTTC. Protein sequence: CASSVDPRQGDYGYTF. Full variable domain (outside the CDR3, taken from reference TRBV9 and TRBJ1-2): DSGVTQTPKHLITATGQRVTLRCSPRSGDLSVYWYQQSLDQGLQFLIQYYNGEERAKGNILERFSAQQFPDLHSELNLSSLELGDSALYFCASSVDPRQGDYGYTFGSGTRLTVV.

The chain is built from TRBV27 and TRBJ1-1; D unresolved. The germline gives CDR1 MNHEY, CDR2 SMNVEV (reference sequence). The CDR3 covers 13 residues. Trimming took 3 bases from V and 1 from J, leaving 6 bases between them. This CDR3 is CASSFPGNTEAFF. CDR3 DNA: TGTGCCAGCAGTTTCCCCGGGAACACTGAAGCTTTCTTT.

The J gene is TRBJ2-7, the V gene TRBV27; 12 bases agree with TRBD2. Germline CDR1 and CDR2: MNHEY and SMNVEV (reference sequence). CDR3 length equals 17 residues. With 3 bases clipped from V and 1 base from J, the junction kept 7 bases outside the gene matches. CDR3: CASSFLTTSGRSYEQYF. CDR3 nucleotide sequence: TGTGCCAGCAGTTTTTTAACCACTAGCGGGAGGTCCTACGAGCAGTACTTC.

The gene calls are TRBV2 and TRBJ1-5, with D possibly being TRBD1 (5 bases). The germline gives CDR1 SNHLY, CDR2 FYNNEI. Trimming shortened V by 7 bases and J by 0 bases, and 7 bases separated the two germline ends. This CDR3 has 13 amino acids. Here the CDR3 reads CASKGYSNQPQHF. Written as DNA, the CDR3 is TGTGCCAGCAAGGGGTATAGCAATCAGCCCCAGCATTTT.

V and J are TRBV11-2 and TRBJ2-1; TRBD2 agrees at 7 bases. V dropped 1 base and J dropped 7; count of bases not matched to a gene: 10. This CDR3 comprises 16 residues. The germline V gene has CDR1 SGHAT and CDR2 FQNNGV. The CDR3, as DNA: TGTGCCAGCAGCTTAGTATTCTTAGGGCGGGGGAATGAGCAGTTCTTC. It encodes CASSLVFLGRGNEQFF. Full variable domain (remainder filled in from reference TRBV11-2 and TRBJ2-1): EAGVAQSPRYKIIEKRQSVAFWCNPISGHATLYWYQQILGQGPKLLIQFQNNGVVDDSQLPKDRFSAERLKGVDSTLKIQPAKLEDSAVYLCASSLVFLGRGNEQFFGPGTRLTVL.

The chain has TRBV7-9 and TRBJ2-4; D unclear. Looked up from germline, CDR1 is SEHNR and CDR2 is FQNEAQ (reference sequence). V dropped 0 bases and J dropped 0 bases, with 6 bases sitting between them. CDR3 size: 15 residues. The CDR3 sequence is CASSLAREAKNIQYF. The DNA of the CDR3 is TGTGCCAGCAGCTTAGCGAGAGAAGCCAAAAACATTCAGTACTTC.

This sequence joins TRBV5-1 and TRBJ2-1; no reliable D call. From germline, CDR1 is SGHRS and CDR2 YFSETQ. The CDR3 runs to 13 residues. V was cut by 1 base and J by 6 bases, with 8 bases left in between. CDR3 in amino acids: CASSLLGPNEQFF. The CDR3 DNA is TGCGCCAGCAGCTTGCTTGGGCCCAATGAGCAGTTCTTC.

V gene TRBV6-6 combines with J gene TRBJ2-7, with 7 positions matching TRBD2. Germline assignment: CDR1 MNHNY and CDR2 SVGAGI (reference sequence). V gave up 5 bases and J gave up 2 bases; unmatched junction bases: 6. The CDR3 sequence is 14 residues long. As DNA, the CDR3 is TGTGCCAGCAGTCAGCTAGCGGCCGCCTACGAGCAGTACTTC. It yields the protein CASSQLAAAYEQYF.